The 29 T cell receptor beta chains in this list originate from one sample, sequenced in a study of shared clonotypes between healthy human individuals (dated by TCRdb to 2020 to 2022). The library was produced with the immunoSEQ multiplex PCR assay. Imported from immuneACCESS, the table was reduced by TCRdb to in-frame sequences with V and J called. These copies leave out some clones; in studies compared against another copy, an unresolved V gene accounts for under half, and the cause of the remainder is not known. The sample records about 770,000 clones, 72% of which are singletons. Clones ranked in the top ten supply under 2% of the sample. Sequenced input: memory CD4+ T cells sorted from blood. The sample's cell subset or site label is to be understood as: CD45RA-negative fraction. These receptors all come from a woman in her 30s in good health.

The sample holds a few counts of this clone. V is TRBV15 and J is TRBJ1-2; 7 nucleotides agree with TRBD1. V dropped 6 bases and J dropped 5; count of bases not matched to a gene: 9. From germline, CDR1 is LNHNV and CDR2 YYDKDF (reference sequence). The CDR3 loop spans 14 amino acids. In DNA, the CDR3 is TGTGCCACCAGAGAGCAGGGGGGACTATATGGCTACACCTTC. It codes for CATREQGGLYGYTF.

The rearrangement joins TRBV5-5 to TRBJ2-7; 8 bases are shared with TRBD2. The germline CDR1 and CDR2 sequences are SGHKS and YYEKEE (reference sequence). J gave up 4 bases and V 4 bases, and 16 bases lay outside the gene matches. This CDR3 spans 17 amino acids. CDR3 sequence: CASSEGPVLAGVYEQYF. CDR3 sequence (DNA): TGTGCCAGCAGCGAAGGCCCCGTCCTAGCGGGTGTGTACGAGCAGTACTTC.

V gene TRBV7-6 combines with J gene TRBJ2-7, with TRBD2 identical over 11 bases. J lost 6 bases, V lost 5 bases, and 9 bases had no gene match. Germline assignment: CDR1 SGHVS and CDR2 FNYEAQ. The CDR3 sequence is 15 residues long. This CDR3 is CASSTKTSGISEQYF. The CDR3, as DNA: TGTGCCAGCAGCACAAAGACTAGCGGGATTAGCGAGCAGTACTTC.

The chain combines TRBV5-1 with TRBJ2-1, with D tentatively TRBD2 (5 bases). Germline V gives CDR1 SGHRS, CDR2 YFSETQ. Trimming removed 5 bases at V and 3 bases at J, with 12 bases between. The CDR3 is made up of 14 amino acids. The CDR3 DNA sequence: TGCGCCAGCAGTTCGAGCGGCCACTACAATGAGCAGTTCTTC. It codes for CASSSSGHYNEQFF.

The chain links TRBV30 to TRBJ1-3; the D gene is possibly TRBD1 (5 bases). This CDR3 is 14 amino acids long. Germline CDR1 and CDR2: GTSNPN and SVGIG (reference sequence). V dropped 5 bases and J dropped 2 bases, with 13 bases sitting between them. The CDR3 reads CAWAPGGAGNTIYF. DNA for the CDR3: TGTGCCTGGGCCCCGGGGGGGGCTGGAAACACCATATATTTT.

Points on this clone: Within the sample, other DNA sequences also encode this same CDR3. The V and J genes are TRBV27 and TRBJ2-3, with D perhaps TRBD1 (5 bases). The germline gives CDR1 MNHEY, CDR2 SMNVEV (reference sequence). The V end lost 6 bases, the J end lost 1 base, and 11 bases lay between the germline ends. The length of the CDR3 is 14 residues. CDR3 nucleotides: TGTGCCAGCAGCCCTGACAGAGGCACAGATACGCAGTATTTT. Encoded protein: CASSPDRGTDTQYF.

The V and J genes are TRBV2 and TRBJ2-7; D is perhaps TRBD1 (5 bases). Germline V gene sequence: CDR1 SNHLY, CDR2 FYNNEI. V was cut by 4 bases and J by 3 bases, with 10 bases left in between. This CDR3 is built from 13 residues. CDR3 coding DNA: TGTGCCAGCAGTGCAGGACACATCTACGAGCAGTACTTC. Its translation: CASSAGHIYEQYF.

The CDR3 loop reads CASSRGLNSGNTIYF. In DNA form, the CDR3 reads TGTGCCAGCAGCCGTGGACTGAACTCTGGAAACACCATATATTTT. The chain combines TRBV6-5 with TRBJ1-3; the D is unclear. The germline V gene has CDR1 MNHEY and CDR2 SVGAGI. The CDR3 sequence is 15 residues long. Between the trimmed V and J ends, which lost 6 bases and 0 bases, there was a span of 12 bases.

The chain combines TRBV5-8 with TRBJ2-4; D unresolved. The V end was cut by 0 bases, the J end by 0 bases, with 10 bases between. The CDR3 runs 16 residues. Per germline, CDR1 SGHTS and CDR2 YDEGEE. CDR3 in DNA: TGTGCCAGCAGCTTGGGTTCCCAACTAGCCAAAAACATTCAGTACTTC. Translation: CASSLGSQLAKNIQYF.

With respect to this clone: Other DNA sequences of this sample code for an identical CDR3. The CDR3, as DNA: TGTGCCAGCAGCCTGGACTCGAACACTGAAGCTTTCTTT. Encoded protein: CASSLDSNTEAFF. The V gene is TRBV7-3, the J gene TRBJ1-1; D is unresolved. CDR1 is SGHTA, CDR2 FQGTGA, per germline. This CDR3 is 13 amino acids long. Trimming stripped 5 bases from V and 1 base from J, with 8 bases between.

The CDR3 DNA sequence: TGTGCCAGCAGGACACAAAGGACCTACGAGCAGTACTTC. Its translation: CASRTQRTYEQYF. The rearrangement joins TRBV2 to TRBJ2-7; the D is unclear. The CDR3 length is 13 residues. V gave up 6 bases and J gave up 2 bases, with 11 bases separating them. Germline values: CDR1 SNHLY, CDR2 FYNNEI.

Worth noting for this clone: One end of the junction fails to match germline, which may point to a read error. CDR3 in amino acids: CASSFPTSGNDF. For the CDR3, the DNA is TGCGCCAGCAGCTTCCCTACTAGCGGGAACGACTTC. The V and J genes are TRBV5-1 and TRBJ2-5; TRBD2 matches at 10 bases. CDR1 and CDR2 (germline): SGHRS, YFSETQ. The CDR3 consists of 12 residues. The full variable domain, completed using reference TRBV5-1 and TRBJ2-5, is KAGVTQTPRYLIKTRGQQVTLSCSPISGHRSVSWYQQTPGQGLQFLFEYFSETQRNKGNFPGRFSGRQFSNSRSEMNVSTLELGDSALYLCASSFPTSGNDFGPGTRLLVL.

The V and J genes are TRBV19 and TRBJ2-7; 9 positions agree with TRBD2. The germline CDR1 and CDR2 sequences are LNHDA and SQIVND (reference sequence). The CDR3 is made up of 17 amino acids. V lost 3 bases to trimming and J lost 2 bases; unmatched junction nucleotides: 11. CDR3 loop: CASSIKLVAGETYEQYF. The CDR3 DNA follows: TGTGCCAGTAGTATCAAGCTGGTAGCGGGGGAAACCTACGAGCAGTACTTC.

The J gene is TRBJ2-2, the V gene TRBV18; unclear D gene. The CDR3 totals 13 residues. V was trimmed by 2 bases and J by 3 bases, leaving 4 bases between them. Germline CDR1 is KGHSH and CDR2 is LQKENI. The CDR3 is CASSPLDTGELFF. The CDR3 DNA follows: TGTGCCAGCTCACCATTGGACACCGGGGAGCTGTTTTTT.

For this clone: Other nucleotide sequences from this sample produce the same CDR3. The chain uses TRBV5-1 and TRBJ1-3; possibly TRBD1 for D (5 bases). In germline, CDR1 is SGHRS, CDR2 YFSETQ. The V end was cut by 4 bases, the J end by 0 bases, with 8 bases between. The CDR3 runs 14 residues. The CDR3 nucleotides are TGCGCCAGCAGCCCGGGGACCTCTGGAAACACCATATATTTT. Translating it yields CASSPGTSGNTIYF.

V is TRBV7-8 and J is TRBJ2-5, with 7 bases fitting TRBD2. The length of the CDR3 is 15 residues. The germline gives CDR1 SGHVS, CDR2 FQNEAQ. V was clipped by 1 base and J by 3 bases; unmatched bases: 5. This CDR3 is CASSLVGTTKETQYF. In nucleotides, the CDR3 is TGTGCCAGCAGCTTAGTTGGGACTACTAAAGAGACCCAGTACTTC.

This chain uses TRBV27 with TRBJ1-6, with a tentative D call TRBD1 (5 bases). Trimming removed 4 bases from V and 9 bases from J, with 16 bases in between. Germline V CDR1 and CDR2: MNHEY, SMNVEV (reference sequence). There are 15 residues in the CDR3. CDR3 amino acids: CASSSLRVGISPLHF. In DNA form, the CDR3 reads TGTGCCAGCAGTTCCCTCAGGGTTGGAATTTCACCCCTCCACTTT.

At least ten counts were recorded for this clone. The chain links TRBV9 to TRBJ1-2; TRBD1 might be the D (5 bases). The germline gives CDR1 SGDLS, CDR2 YYNGEE. Trimming took 7 bases from V and 2 from J, leaving 9 bases between them. This CDR3 is 12 amino acids long. The CDR3 DNA reads TGTGCCAGCTGGGGGGTAAACTATGGCTACACCTTC. It yields the protein CASWGVNYGYTF.

The sample holds a few counts of this clone. The chain has TRBV2 and TRBJ2-1, with 7 bases fitting TRBD2. CDR1 and CDR2 from the germline V gene are SNHLY and FYNNEI. J gave up 7 bases and V 7 bases, and 7 bases lay outside the gene matches. This CDR3 comprises 13 residues. The CDR3 here is CASILGRENEQFF. The CDR3, as DNA: TGTGCCAGCATCCTAGGGAGGGAGAATGAGCAGTTCTTC.

The table lists this clone with a few counts. This sequence joins TRBV29-1 and TRBJ2-2, with 9 bases lining up with TRBD1. Germline assignment: CDR1 SQVTM and CDR2 ANQGSEA. The CDR3 has 13 residues. Losses at the gene ends were 2 bases for V and 7 bases for J; bases not matched to a gene: 2. The CDR3 is CSVETDRGGELFF. The DNA for the CDR3 is TGCAGCGTTGAAACGGACAGGGGCGGGGAGCTGTTTTTT.

V is TRBV7-3 and J is TRBJ2-5; a possible D gene is TRBD1 (6 bases). Trimming stripped 1 base from V and 5 bases from J, with 14 bases between. The CDR3 covers 15 residues. The V gene's germline CDR1 is SGHTA and CDR2 FQGTGA. CDR3: CASSLNPQGIETQYF. CDR3 bases: TGTGCCAGCAGCTTAAACCCACAGGGAATCGAGACCCAGTACTTC. Supplemented by reference TRBV7-3 and TRBJ2-5, the full variable domain reads GAGVSQTPSNKVTEKGKYVELRCDPISGHTALYWYRQSLGQGPEFLIYFQGTGAADDSGLPNDRFFAVRPEGSVSTLKIQRTERGDSAVYLCASSLNPQGIETQYFGPGTRLLVL.

In regard to this clone: The same CDR3 is also encoded by other DNA sequences in this sample. This chain uses TRBV7-9 with TRBJ1-4; 7 bases are shared with TRBD1. There are 14 residues in the CDR3. V lost 5 bases, J lost 5 bases, and 5 bases stayed unmatched. CDR1 and CDR2 (germline): SEHNR, FQNEAQ (reference sequence). For the CDR3, the DNA is TGTGCCAGCAGCCTCGGGACAGTAAATGAAAAACTGTTTTTT. Translated, it gives CASSLGTVNEKLFF.

The rearrangement links TRBV14 to TRBJ2-1, with unresolved D. Trimming left V 1 base short and J 2 bases short, with 9 bases between. This CDR3 spans 15 amino acids. Germline V gene lookup returns CDR1 SGHDN and CDR2 FVKESK. The CDR3 spells CASSQGITPYNEQFF. For the CDR3, the DNA is TGTGCCAGCAGCCAAGGTATAACCCCCTACAATGAGCAGTTCTTC.

The sample holds a few counts of this clone. The CDR3 DNA follows: TGTGCCAGCAGCTACAATCAGCCCCAGCATTTT. Protein product: CASSYNQPQHF. The chain carries TRBV28 and TRBJ1-5, with unresolved D. CDR3 length: 11 amino acids. CDR1 is MDHEN and CDR2 is SYDVKM in the germline V gene. Trimming pared 6 bases from V and 3 bases from J, leaving 3 bases between.

This chain connects TRBV6-1 to TRBJ2-2, with D hard to call. The V and J ends lost 6 bases and 1 base respectively, with 12 bases between them. The CDR3 covers 15 residues. The V gene's germline CDR1 is MNHNS and CDR2 SASEGT. This CDR3 is CASSAKSGNTGELFF. The CDR3 bases are TGTGCCAGCAGCGCAAAATCCGGGAACACCGGGGAGCTGTTTTTT.

The chain uses TRBV11-2 and TRBJ2-7; 7 bases are a match to TRBD2. V shed 5 bases, J shed 0 bases, and the junction held 10 bases outside the gene matches. The CDR3 consists of 16 residues. Germline V gene sequence: CDR1 SGHAT, CDR2 FQNNGV. The CDR3 bases are TGTGCCAGCAGCCGTAGTGCAAGCGGGAACTCCTACGAGCAGTACTTC. It translates to CASSRSASGNSYEQYF.

The chain is built from TRBV2 and TRBJ2-5, with D possibly TRBD1 on 5 matching bases. Deletions cut 5 bases from V and 2 bases from J, with 12 bases between. The CDR3 sequence is 14 residues long. In germline, CDR1 is SNHLY, CDR2 FYNNEI. This CDR3 reads CASSIQGSQETQYF. The DNA of the CDR3 is TGTGCCAGCAGTATTCAGGGTTCACAAGAGACCCAGTACTTC.

This chain connects TRBV6-1 to TRBJ2-1; 11 bases fit TRBD1. The germline V gene has CDR1 MNHNS and CDR2 SASEGT. V gave up 6 bases and J gave up 8 bases; unmatched junction bases: 6. The CDR3 contains 14 residues. CDR3 amino acids: CASSRTGGQDEQFF. CDR3 DNA: TGTGCCAGCAGCAGGACAGGGGGCCAGGATGAGCAGTTCTTC.

The table lists this clone with a count of one. The chain has TRBV5-1 and TRBJ2-7, with 12 nucleotides matching TRBD1. Germline-derived CDR1 and CDR2 are SGHRS and YFSETQ. CDR3 size: 15 residues. V lost 4 bases and J lost 4; bases outside the gene matches: 6. CDR3 region: CASSPGTGGAYEQYF. CDR3 sequence (DNA): TGCGCCAGCAGCCCCGGGACAGGGGGCGCGTACGAGCAGTACTTC.